The clone carrying this TCR beta chain appeared a few times. The CDR3 spans 12 residues. Trimming left V 5 bases short and J 4 bases short, with 8 bases between. In the study's own analysis: Estimation of nucleated cell counts relied on the amplification of reference gene primers. The data were produced by immunoSEQ multiplex PCR, yet TCRdb's version contains in-frame clones alone and is incomplete. The D gene and trimming were derived from the DNA, and the V and J assignments and clone size from that table. The sample comprises under 150,000 clones, about nine tenths of which are singletons, and under 3% rests with the top ten. This record belongs to a study of blood T cell repertoires in COVID-19. Study-level background: From the United States, Italy and Spain came samples of acute and convalescent COVID-19. T cells, B-cell-depleted T cells, or PBMCs provided the cDNA or gDNA that served as material.

Sequenced: peripheral blood. The origin of this receptor is a man in his forties or fifties with active COVID-19. The chain has TRBV12-3 or TRBV12-4 and TRBJ1-1; D unclear. The CDR3 sequence is CASSEDFTEAFF. CDR3 bases: TGTGCCAGCAGTGAGGACTTCACTGAAGCTTTCTTT.